In its sample, the clone carrying this T cell receptor beta chain was seen a few times. The target antigen is unknown. This entry is derived from a study of T cells after yellow fever vaccination. From the 5' RACE reads, TCRdb called clonotypes with MiXCR, one entry per CDR3 protein. The sample carries 500,000 to 650,000 distinct CDR3 sequences, roughly a sixth recorded once. The study, taken as a whole, reports: Some clonotypes were seen in both the CD4 and the CD8 compartments. These made up a small share and likely arose from convergent recombination. The booster response re-showed most primary clones: around 96% CD4, around 85% CD8.

CDR3 size: 15 residues. The germline V gene has CDR1 LNHDA and CDR2 SQIVND (reference sequence). V was pared by 7 bases and J by 2 bases, with 15 bases between. V gene TRBV19 combines with J gene TRBJ1-5; a possible D gene is TRBD1 (6 bases). Sequencing was performed on PBMCs, taken 5 days after the first yellow fever vaccination. The source is a young man who received the YFV17D yellow fever vaccine. CDR3 protein: CASTKVPGGNQPQHF. The CDR3 nucleotides are TGTGCCAGTACCAAAGTCCCAGGGGGCAATCAGCCCCAGCATTTT.